A selection of T cell receptor beta chains follows, all from one sample in a study of cytotoxic CD8 clonotypes in ibrutinib-treated CLL. Using immunoSEQ multiplex PCR, the repertoire was profiled, and TCRdb retains in-frame clones only, with some absent. The sample has 150,000 to 200,000 clones, roughly 88% seen once. Here the sequenced sample was PBMCs, taken at disease progression, from a patient treated with ibrutinib. Source of these receptors: a human donor with chronic lymphocytic leukemia. Both conserved end residues are part of each CDR3. The D gene is left open where the match is weak. Clone size is shown for a subset of rows, as once, few, many or a class of expanded clone.

>TRBJ2-7|TRBV5-6|.|.
CASSLSGIYEQYF
TGTGCCAGCAGCTTGTCAGGGATCTACGAGCAGTACTTC
>TRBJ1-1|TRBV2|.|.
CASSEDWRGAQAFF
TGTGCCAGCAGTGAAGACTGGCGGGGGGCTCAAGCTTTCTTT
>TRBJ2-3|TRBV5-6|.|.
CASSLAGFSVVDTQYF
TGTGCCAGCAGCTTGGCCGGCTTCTCCGTGGTAGATACGCAGTATTTT
>TRBJ2-7|TRBV5-4|TRBD2|.
CASSPTSGRSSYEQYF
TGTGCCAGCAGCCCCACTAGCGGGAGGTCCTCCTACGAGCAGTACTTC
>TRBJ2-7|TRBV29-1|TRBD1|.
CGSRDRDTYEQYF
TGCGGGAGTCGGGACAGGGATACCTACGAGCAGTACTTC
>TRBJ1-3|TRBV6-1|.|.
CASSEVSGNTIYF
TGTGCCAGCAGTGAAGTTTCTGGAAACACCATATATTTT
>TRBJ2-6|TRBV5-1|TRBD1|once
CASSPGGAATTGANVLTF
TGCGCCAGCAGCCCAGGGGGCGCTGCTACTACTGGGGCCAACGTCCTAACTTTC
>TRBJ2-2|TRBV19|.|few
CASRIGSGNTGELFF
TGTGCCAGTAGGATAGGTTCGGGAAACACCGGGGAGCTGTTTTTT
>TRBJ2-5|TRBV9|TRBD1|.
CASSVEGQGPGTQYF
TGTGCCAGCAGCGTAGAGGGACAGGGACCGGGGACCCAGTACTTC
>TRBJ1-5|TRBV7-8|.|.
CASSLTLWADNQPQHF
TGTGCCAGCAGCTTAACTCTTTGGGCAGATAATCAGCCCCAGCATTTT
>TRBJ2-3|TRBV7-2|TRBD1|few
CASSPGQGTDTQYF
TGTGCCAGCAGCCCGGGACAGGGCACAGATACGCAGTATTTT
>TRBJ2-3|TRBV9|TRBD2|.
CASSPRPGLRTSGTPVADTQYF
TGTGCCAGCAGCCCCCGCCCGGGACTTCGGACTAGCGGGACCCCGGTCGCAGATACGCAGTATTTT
>TRBJ1-1|TRBV2|.|.
CASSVGRARYNTEAFF
TGTGCCAGCAGTGTCGGGCGAGCAAGATATAACACTGAAGCTTTCTTT
>TRBJ2-5|TRBV28|TRBD1|.
CASSEGQGALETQYF
TGTGCCAGCAGTGAAGGACAGGGGGCACTGGAGACCCAGTACTTC
>TRBJ2-2|TRBV6-5|.|few
CASSYMTGELFF
TGTGCCAGCAGTTATATGACCGGGGAGCTGTTTTTT
>TRBJ1-5|TRBV19|TRBD1|.
CASSIGETGPRLNQPQHF
TGTGCCAGTAGTATAGGAGAGACAGGGCCAAGACTCAATCAGCCCCAGCATTTT
>TRBJ2-5|TRBV2|TRBD1|few
CASSRDSSTGETQYF
TGTGCCAGCAGTAGGGACAGCTCCACCGGAGAGACCCAGTACTTC
>TRBJ2-3|TRBV7-9|.|.
CASSLAGARGTQYF
TGTGCCAGCAGCTTAGCAGGGGCCCGTGGTACGCAGTATTTT
>TRBJ1-5|TRBV6-6|.|few
CASTGNQPQHF
TGTGCCAGCACGGGCAATCAGCCCCAGCATTTT
>TRBJ2-5|TRBV5-1|.|.
CASSLDHGMETQYF
TGCGCCAGCAGCTTGGATCACGGGATGGAGACCCAGTACTTC
>TRBJ2-1|TRBV29-1|TRBD2|.
CSVVPLADNEQFF
TGCAGCGTTGTCCCCCTAGCGGACAATGAGCAGTTCTTC
>TRBJ1-1|TRBV28|.|.
CASSLNLRGIDYEAFF
TGTGCCAGCAGTTTAAATCTTAGGGGCATCGATTATGAAGCTTTCTTT
>TRBJ1-1|TRBV18|.|.
CASSPQGEDTEAFF
TGTGCCAGCTCACCACAGGGTGAGGACACTGAAGCTTTCTTT